This TCR beta chain is from a study of blood T cells in healthy people across ages. Points on this clonotype: Its antigen is unidentified.

Isolation of PBMCs gave at least 7 million cells per sample. It was with a sample-barcoded 5' primer and a J-beta primer mix that a second PCR of roughly 7 to 12 cycles was run. TCRdb recomputed calls from the 5' RACE reads with MiXCR, one row per CDR3 protein. This sample yields 1.5 million to 2 million distinct CDR3 sequences, of which roughly 52% are seen a single time; about 2.1% belongs to the top ten. Study-wide results and limits: Per-million-T-cell TCR beta diversity fell roughly linearly with age. From one million sequenced T cells, diversity estimates were lower bounds.

This receptor was taken from a woman aged 40 to 49 in good health. The sample comprised blood.

The DNA for the CDR3 is TGCAGTGCTGCGCTACAGGGGGTGACCTACGAGCAGTACTTC. It yields the protein CSAALQGVTYEQYF. The chain links TRBV20-1 to TRBJ2-5; 8 bases are a match to TRBD1. The J call may not be correct, given that the DNA end is closer to TRBJ2-7. Looked up from germline, CDR1 is DFQATT and CDR2 is SNEGSKA (reference sequence). The CDR3 sequence is 14 residues long.